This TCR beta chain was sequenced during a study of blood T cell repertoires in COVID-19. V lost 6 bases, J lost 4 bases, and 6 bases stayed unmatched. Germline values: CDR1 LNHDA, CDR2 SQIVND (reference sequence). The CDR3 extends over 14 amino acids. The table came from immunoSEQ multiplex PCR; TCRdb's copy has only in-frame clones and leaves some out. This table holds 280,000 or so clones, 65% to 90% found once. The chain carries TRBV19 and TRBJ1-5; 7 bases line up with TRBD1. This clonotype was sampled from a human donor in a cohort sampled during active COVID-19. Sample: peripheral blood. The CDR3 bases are TGTGCCAGTAGGCCGGGACAGCTAAATCAGCCCCAGCATTTT. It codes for CASRPGQLNQPQHF.